These 25 T cell receptor beta chains were all obtained from the same sample, sequenced in a study of T-cell memory formation after mild COVID-19 (dated by TCRdb to about 2021). Libraries were prepared through 5' RACE. Sequencing was carried out with an Illumina NovaSeq 6000. The raw public data were reprocessed by TCRdb itself: fastp quality trimming at Q25, MiXCR clonotype calling, in-frame beta chains only. Rows matching on CDR3 protein sequence are summarized as one entry with the most common DNA and genes. This sample is represented by about 260,000 distinct CDR3 sequences; around 8% of them were singletons. Around a fifth of the sample lies in the top ten. Sequencing was performed on PBMCs or a T cell subset sorted from them (not recorded which). These receptors were obtained from a man younger than 35 who had mild COVID-19 (a few samples of this study predate the infection). The sample titles of this study are shuffled in the database, so cell type and time point are left out; the donor was told from shared clones.

This clonotype was found a few times. The chain joins TRBV7-9 to TRBJ2-1; tentative D call: TRBD1 (6 bases). V gave up 2 bases and J gave up 6 bases, with 14 bases separating them. Germline V lookup: CDR1 SEHNR, CDR2 FQNEAQ (reference sequence). CDR3 size: 15 residues. CDR3 protein: CASSLFRGPSNEQFF. CDR3 nucleotides: TGTGCCAGCAGCTTATTCAGGGGTCCCTCCAATGAGCAGTTCTTC.

This clonotype was observed a handful of times. The J gene is TRBJ2-7, the V gene TRBV6-2 or TRBV6-3; D not certain. Trimming took off 6 bases at V and 2 bases at J, with 8 bases between the two ends. Germline V gives CDR1 MNHEY, CDR2 SVGEGT. The length of the CDR3 is 12 residues. The CDR3 DNA is TGTGCCAGCAGCAACAGAGCCTACGAGCAGTACGTC. Amino acids: CASSNRAYEQYV.

This clonotype was counted ten times or more. This chain connects TRBV12-5 to TRBJ2-3; 9 bases align to TRBD2. V lost 1 base, J lost 5 bases, and 7 bases stayed unmatched. Germline V lookup: CDR1 LGHNT, CDR2 FRNRAP. This CDR3 spans 16 amino acids. CDR3 protein: CASGLGGGAPEDTQYF. CDR3 nucleotide sequence: TGTGCTAGTGGTTTGGGCGGGGGGGCCCCCGAAGATACGCAGTATTTT.

In this sample, this clonotype turned up a few times. The chain has TRBV29-1 and TRBJ2-5, with D possibly TRBD2 on 5 matching bases. Germline loops: CDR1 SQVTM, CDR2 ANQGSEA. This CDR3 spans 11 amino acids. Between the trimmed V and J ends, which lost 4 bases and 5 bases, there was a span of 8 bases. This chain's CDR3 is CSVVRVETQYF. The CDR3 DNA reads TGCAGCGTTGTGAGGGTTGAGACCCAGTACTTC.

The chain couples TRBV2 to TRBJ2-5; no definite D call. Trimming cost V 6 bases and J 3 bases, with 5 bases left between them. CDR1 is SNHLY and CDR2 is FYNNEI in the germline V gene. This CDR3 comprises 11 residues. The CDR3 DNA is TGTGCCAGCAGGGTGGAAGAGACCCAGTACTTC. Amino acids: CASRVEETQYF.

This clonotype has more than one count but fewer than ten. This chain connects TRBV25-1 to TRBJ1-2, with no clear D. V was clipped by 7 bases and J by 7 bases, with 16 bases between them. In germline, CDR1 is MGHDK, CDR2 SYGVNS. The length of the CDR3 is 13 residues. CDR3 residues: CASTRGSRSGYTF. CDR3 DNA sequence: TGTGCCAGCACCCGAGGGTCTAGGAGTGGCTACACCTTC.

This clonotype was counted a few times. The CDR3 sequence is CASSPPGGADSPLHF. In nucleotides, the CDR3 is TGTGCCAGCAGTCCCCCGGGGGGGGCAGATTCACCCCTCCACTTT. V is TRBV12-3 or TRBV12-4 and J is TRBJ1-6; a possible D gene is TRBD1 (6 bases). CDR3 length: 15 amino acids. V was cut by 5 bases and J by 8 bases, with 16 bases left in between.

The sample holds many counts of this clonotype. V usage is TRBV7-2 and J usage is TRBJ2-4, with 10 bases that match TRBD2. The length of the CDR3 is 15 residues. V shed 2 bases, J shed 8 bases, and the junction held 6 bases outside the gene matches. Germline V gene data show CDR1 as SGHTA and CDR2 as FQGNSA. The CDR3 region has the DNA TGTGCCAGCAGCTTACCTAGCGGGGGTTCATACATTCAGTACTTC. Protein sequence: CASSLPSGGSYIQYF.

The chain carries TRBV15 and TRBJ2-2; tentatively, D is TRBD2 (7 bases). This CDR3 contains 17 residues. Germline assignment: CDR1 LNHNV and CDR2 YYDKDF (reference sequence). V was shortened by 3 bases and J by 4 bases, with 18 bases between the two germline ends. CDR3 protein: CATSRPRGRGGTGELFF. For the CDR3, the DNA is TGTGCCACCAGCAGGCCGAGGGGGAGGGGCGGCACCGGGGAGCTGTTTTTT.

This clonotype was seen a few times. V is TRBV29-1 and J is TRBJ2-5; D is perhaps TRBD2 (6 bases). CDR3 length equals 14 residues. Germline lookup yields CDR1 SQVTM and CDR2 ANQGSEA. Trimming took off 6 bases at V and 4 bases at J, with 18 bases between the two ends. The DNA for the CDR3 is TGCAGCGTCGACGTTGGGGGGTCGAGAGAGACCCAGTACTTC. Translating gives CSVDVGGSRETQYF. Supplemented by reference TRBV29-1 and TRBJ2-5, the full variable domain reads SAVISQKPSRDICQRGTSLTIQCQVDSQVTMMFWYRQQPGQSLTLIATANQGSEATYESGFVIDKFPISRPNLTFSTLTVSNMSPEDSSIYLCSVDVGGSRETQYFGPGTRLLVL.

This clonotype was seen repeatedly, ten times or more. The rearrangement joins TRBV12-3 or TRBV12-4 to TRBJ1-4; possibly TRBD1 for D (6 bases). The CDR3 spans 14 residues. With 7 bases removed from V and 5 bases from J, the gap between germline ends came to 14 bases. The CDR3 bases are TGTGCCAGCACCAAGGACAGCCAGAATGAAAAACTGTTTTTT. Amino acids: CASTKDSQNEKLFF.

The gene calls are TRBV15 and TRBJ2-1; D may match TRBD1 or TRBD2 (5 bases each). The germline V gene encodes CDR1 LNHNV and CDR2 YYDKDF (reference sequence). This CDR3 region has 15 residues. The ends were cut back, 5 bases at V and 10 bases at J, with 21 bases in the middle. The CDR3 here is CATSEGRDATLEQFF. The CDR3, as DNA: TGTGCCACCAGCGAGGGCCGGGACGCGACATTGGAGCAGTTCTTC.

The J gene is TRBJ2-1, the V gene TRBV20-1; TRBD2 might be the D (5 bases). V shed 0 bases and J shed 4 bases, with 13 bases lying between them. CDR3 length: 15 amino acids. CDR1 is DFQATT, CDR2 SNEGSKA, per germline (reference sequence). The CDR3 region has the DNA TGCAGTGCTAGAGATCCGCTAGCCTCATACAATGAGCAGTTCTTC. It codes for CSARDPLASYNEQFF.

The chain combines TRBV18 with TRBJ1-2; D unclear. The CDR3 runs to 14 residues. Germline assignment: CDR1 KGHSH and CDR2 LQKENI. The V and J ends lost 3 bases and 5 bases respectively, with 13 bases between them. This chain's CDR3 is CASSPSYGYYGYTF. The CDR3 DNA reads as TGTGCCAGCTCACCTTCCTACGGCTATTATGGCTACACCTTC.

This chain joins TRBV5-1 and TRBJ2-2; the match to TRBD1 covers 10 bases. This CDR3 has 14 amino acids. V lost 4 bases and J lost 6; bases outside the gene matches: 3. Germline CDR1 reads SGHRS; CDR2 reads YFSETQ. CDR3 sequence: CASSEGTGAGELFF. CDR3 nucleotide sequence: TGCGCCAGCAGCGAGGGGACAGGGGCCGGGGAGCTGTTTTTT.

In this sample, this clonotype turned up a few times. The genes are TRBV6-5 and TRBJ1-2; 7 nucleotides match TRBD1. Trimming removed 5 bases from V and 0 bases from J; junction bases left unmatched: 6. Germline V lookup: CDR1 MNHEY, CDR2 SVGAGI. The CDR3 is made up of 15 amino acids. The CDR3 DNA sequence: TGTGCCAGCAGTGGGGGACAGCGATCTAACTATGGCTACACCTTC. Its protein is CASSGGQRSNYGYTF.

The CDR3: CAGQRDRQETQYF. The CDR3 DNA reads as TGTGCCGGGCAACGGGACCGACAAGAGACCCAGTACTTC. The rearrangement links TRBV6-6 to TRBJ2-5; D may correspond to TRBD1 or TRBD2 (5 bases each). Trimming cost V 11 bases and J 2 bases, with 15 bases left between them. Germline CDR1 and CDR2: MNHNY and SVGAGI (reference sequence). The length of the CDR3 is 13 residues.

This rearrangement joins TRBV29-1 to TRBJ2-1; no firm D call. The ends were cut back, 2 bases at V and 1 base at J, with 6 bases in the middle. This CDR3 has 13 residues. From germline, CDR1 is SQVTM and CDR2 ANQGSEA. The CDR3 sequence: CSVETRSYNEQFF. As DNA, the CDR3 is TGCAGCGTTGAAACTCGTTCCTACAATGAGCAGTTCTTC.

This sequence joins TRBV6-5 and TRBJ2-3; maybe TRBD2 (6 bases). The CDR3 spans 16 residues. CDR1 is MNHEY, CDR2 SVGAGI, per germline. V was clipped by 6 bases and J by 0 bases, with 16 bases between them. The CDR3 is CASRREEGWSTDTQYF. CDR3 DNA sequence: TGTGCCAGCAGGAGAGAGGAGGGTTGGAGCACAGATACGCAGTATTTT.

A few counts support this clonotype. V and J are TRBV21-1 and TRBJ2-7; the listed D gene, TRBD1, was not tested against the DNA. TRBV21-1 is annotated as a pseudogene. The CDR3 is 16 amino acids. The CDR3 spells CASSKALGDRAHEQYV. As DNA, the CDR3 is TGTGCCAGCAGCAAAGCGCTTGGGGACAGGGCGCACGAGCAGTACGTC.

This clonotype came up many times. The chain employs TRBV5-1 and TRBJ2-1; D is undetermined. CDR1 is SGHRS, CDR2 YFSETQ, per germline. CDR3 length: 12 amino acids. Trimming shortened V by 3 bases and J by 6 bases, and 7 bases separated the two germline ends. Here the CDR3 DNA reads TGCGCCAGCAGCTCGGACCGCAATGAGCAGTTCTTC. It yields the protein CASSSDRNEQFF. Complete variable domain (other parts from reference TRBV5-1 and TRBJ2-1): KAGVTQTPRYLIKTRGQQVTLSCSPISGHRSVSWYQQTPGQGLQFLFEYFSETQRNKGNFPGRFSGRQFSNSRSEMNVSTLELGDSALYLCASSSDRNEQFFGPGTRLTVL.

This clonotype was detected a few times. The rearrangement links TRBV4-2 to TRBJ2-7; D is possibly TRBD1 or TRBD2 (7 bases each). Germline V lookup: CDR1 LGHNA, CDR2 YNFKEQ. Trimming took off 0 bases at V and 7 bases at J, with 19 bases between the two ends. The CDR3 covers 16 residues. The CDR3 coding sequence is TGTGCCAGCAGCCAAGAAAGGGGGCGCAAAGCGGGGGAGCAGTACTTC. As protein: CASSQERGRKAGEQYF.

The chain couples TRBV25-1 to TRBJ1-6; D gene unclear. V dropped 1 base and J dropped 7 bases, with 5 bases sitting between them. This CDR3 comprises 13 residues. The V gene's germline CDR1 is MGHDK and CDR2 SYGVNS. The CDR3, as DNA: TGTGCCAGCAGTGAATTTGAGAATTCACCCCTCCACTTT. Amino acids: CASSEFENSPLHF. Filled out from reference TRBV25-1 and TRBJ1-6, the complete variable domain reads EADIYQTPRYLVIGTGKKITLECSQTMGHDKMYWYQQDPGMELHLIHYSYGVNSTEKGDLSSESTVSRIRTEHFPLTLESARPSHTSQYLCASSEFENSPLHFGNGTRLTVT.

This clonotype occurred a few times. The V call is TRBV4-3, the J call TRBJ2-7, with 7 positions matching TRBD1. The CDR3 runs 16 residues. J lost 2 bases, V lost 1 base, and 8 bases had no gene match. Germline V lookup: CDR1 LGHNA, CDR2 YSLEER. The CDR3 bases are TGCGCCAGCAGCCAAGTTGGTTCCGGGACAGCCTACGAGCAGTACGTC. Amino acids: CASSQVGSGTAYEQYV.

The gene calls are TRBV10-3 and TRBJ2-1, with D possibly being TRBD2 (5 bases). The V and J ends lost 6 bases and 10 bases respectively, with 13 bases between them. The CDR3 is made up of 12 amino acids. Germline V lookup: CDR1 ENHRY, CDR2 SYGVKD. CDR3: CAISERPREQFF. Written as DNA, the CDR3 is TGTGCCATCAGCGAGCGGCCCCGCGAGCAGTTCTTC.